One and the same sample provided the 5 T cell receptor beta chains below, sequenced in a study of blood T cell repertoires in COVID-19. TCRdb keeps only in-frame clones here, not all; method: immunoSEQ multiplex PCR. The table has some 220,000 clones, about nine tenths seen once; the top ten hold around 0.83%. Sequencing was performed on peripheral blood. The source of these receptors is a man aged 30 to 39 with COVID-19, enrolled during active disease.

This chain links TRBV2 with TRBJ2-1; D is perhaps TRBD2 (7 bases). Germline-derived CDR1 and CDR2 are SNHLY and FYNNEI. V lost 8 bases and J 5 bases, leaving 10 bases between the germline ends. The CDR3 is 12 amino acids. The CDR3 loop reads CASRGAHNEQFF. Written as DNA, the CDR3 is TGTGCCAGCCGGGGGGCACACAATGAGCAGTTCTTC.

The chain employs TRBV29-1 and TRBJ2-4; 7 bases line up with TRBD2. V lost 3 bases to trimming and J lost 7 bases; unmatched junction nucleotides: 6. The germline gives CDR1 SQVTM, CDR2 ANQGSEA. The CDR3 has 13 amino acids. CDR3 in amino acids: CSVEGGLGNIQYF. CDR3 coding DNA: TGCAGCGTTGAGGGAGGGCTAGGGAACATTCAGTACTTC.

CDR3 sequence: CAITWGLSTEAFF. For the CDR3, the DNA is TGTGCCATCACATGGGGGCTATCCACTGAAGCTTTCTTT. V and J are TRBV10-3 and TRBJ1-1; possibly TRBD1 for D (6 bases). The CDR3 runs to 13 residues. The V gene's germline CDR1 is ENHRY and CDR2 SYGVKD. V lost 7 bases and J lost 4, with 13 bases in between.

This chain uses TRBV29-1 with TRBJ1-2, with no clear D. Germline CDR1 and CDR2: SQVTM and ANQGSEA. The CDR3 is made up of 11 amino acids. Trimming took off 7 bases at V and 7 bases at J, with 13 bases between the two ends. Written as DNA, the CDR3 is TGCAGCGCCCTGTGGGGAGGTGGCTACACCTTC. This codes for CSALWGGGYTF.

The gene calls are TRBV19 and TRBJ1-1; TRBD1 matches at 7 bases. Germline trimming cut 8 bases from V and 3 bases from J; bases unmatched to any gene: 6. The CDR3 is 13 amino acids. The germline CDR1 and CDR2 sequences are LNHDA and SQIVND (reference sequence). CDR3 residues: CASGYRGDTEAFF. The CDR3 nucleotides are TGTGCCAGTGGTTACAGGGGCGACACTGAAGCTTTCTTT.